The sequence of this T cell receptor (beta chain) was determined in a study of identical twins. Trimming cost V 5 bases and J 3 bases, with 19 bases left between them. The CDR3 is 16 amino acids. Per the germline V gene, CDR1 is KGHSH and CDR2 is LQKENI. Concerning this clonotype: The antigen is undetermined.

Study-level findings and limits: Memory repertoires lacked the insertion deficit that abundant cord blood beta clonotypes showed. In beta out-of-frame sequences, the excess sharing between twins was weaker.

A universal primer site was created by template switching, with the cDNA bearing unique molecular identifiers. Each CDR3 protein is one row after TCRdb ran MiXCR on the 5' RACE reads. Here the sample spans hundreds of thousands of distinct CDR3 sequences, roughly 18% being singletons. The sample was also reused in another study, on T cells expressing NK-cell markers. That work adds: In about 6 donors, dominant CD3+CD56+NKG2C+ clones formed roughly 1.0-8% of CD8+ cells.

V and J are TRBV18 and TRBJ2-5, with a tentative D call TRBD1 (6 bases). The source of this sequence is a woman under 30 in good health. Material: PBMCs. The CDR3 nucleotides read TGTGCCAGCTCAGCCCAGGAGACGGGACAAGAAGAGACCCAGTACTTC. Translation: CASSAQETGQEETQYF.